There are a few counts of the clone carrying this T cell receptor (beta chain). What it binds is unknown. This entry comes from a study of regulatory T cells in long-lasting Graves disease. Regarding the study as a whole: Peripheral blood, not thyroid tissue, was the sole material studied.

Indicated time point: persistent/refractory GD, antithyroid drugs over 5 years with positive TRAb. PBMCs were the source of the RNA used for TCR sequencing. The CDR3 length is 15 residues. V lost 4 bases to trimming and J lost 4 bases, with 16 bases between them. Germline assignment: CDR1 SNHLY and CDR2 FYNNEI. Arm-PCR of CDR3 regions and iRepertoire HTBI primers were the basis on which TCR beta libraries were built. Original handling: Detected in the samples were over 60 TRBV and over twelve TRBJ segments. TCRdb analysed the multiplex PCR reads with MiXCR anew, one entry per CDR3 protein. TCRdb, not the original authors, processed these V and J calls. The repertoire holds 350,000 to 500,000 distinct CDR3 sequences, with roughly a fifth as singletons.

The sequencing here drew on peripheral blood mononuclear cells (PBMCs), taken when the disease was refractory, from a patient treated with antithyroid drugs. The chain links TRBV2 to TRBJ1-2; the D gene is possibly TRBD1 (5 bases). The source is a female donor with Graves disease. CDR3 in amino acids: CASSGGVGQGYGYTF. The CDR3 DNA follows: TGTGCCAGCAGTGGAGGTGTGGGGCAGGGCTATGGCTACACCTTC.